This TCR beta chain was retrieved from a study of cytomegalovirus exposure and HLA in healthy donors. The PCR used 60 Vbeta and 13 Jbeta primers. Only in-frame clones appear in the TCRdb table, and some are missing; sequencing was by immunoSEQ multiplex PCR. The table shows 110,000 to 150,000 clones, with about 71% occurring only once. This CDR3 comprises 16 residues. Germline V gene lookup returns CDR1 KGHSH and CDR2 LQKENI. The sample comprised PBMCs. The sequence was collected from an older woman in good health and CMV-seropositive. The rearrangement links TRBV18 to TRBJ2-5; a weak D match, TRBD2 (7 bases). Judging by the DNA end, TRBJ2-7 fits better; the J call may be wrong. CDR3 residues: CASSHGVEQGGNEQYF. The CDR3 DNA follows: TGTGCCAGCTCACACGGAGTCGAACAGGGAGGGAACGAGCAGTACTTC.